Listed here are 24 T cell receptor beta chains from one sample, sequenced in a study of T-cell reconstitution after alpha-beta-depleted transplantation in children. Points from the study as a whole: One year post-transplant, T-cell counts and diversity were largely derived from T cells produced anew.

Antigens for these TCRs are unknown. Researchers prepared the TCRbeta library using unique molecular identifiers, the study reports. TCRdb reprocessed the PCR reads with MiXCR, giving one entry per CDR3 protein. The sample lists about 300,000 distinct CDR3 sequences, around 7.3% occurring once. The source material was peripheral blood, sampled 360 days after TCRalphabeta/CD19-depleted stem cell transplant. All receptors come from a female patient aged 2 to 10 who had a stem cell transplant for Fanconi anemia, so the T cells may come from the graft donor.

V is TRBV7-6 and J is TRBJ1-6; D is perhaps TRBD1 (6 bases). The CDR3 covers 19 residues. With 1 base removed from V and 8 bases from J, the gap between germline ends came to 24 bases. Germline lookup yields CDR1 SGHVS and CDR2 FNYEAQ. The CDR3: CASSLEAGEGLWGDSPLHF. In DNA, the CDR3 is TGTGCCAGCAGCTTAGAAGCAGGGGAAGGTTTGTGGGGTGATTCACCCCTCCACTTT.

There are a few counts of this clonotype. V and J are TRBV10-3 and TRBJ1-2; 8 bases line up with TRBD1. CDR1 is ENHRY and CDR2 is SYGVKD in the germline V gene. The CDR3 is 14 residues long. V dropped 5 bases and J dropped 5; count of bases not matched to a gene: 7. CDR3 in amino acids: CAISNTGGGYGYTF. In nucleotides, the CDR3 is TGTGCCATCAGTAATACAGGGGGAGGGTATGGCTACACCTTC.

There are many counts of this clonotype. The J gene is TRBJ2-1, the V gene TRBV20-1; 8 bases fit TRBD1. From germline, CDR1 is DFQATT and CDR2 SNEGSKA (reference sequence). This CDR3 has 13 amino acids. Trimming removed 6 bases from V and 6 bases from J; junction bases left unmatched: 7. The CDR3 spells CSASTGVANEQFF. In DNA form, the CDR3 reads TGCAGTGCGTCGACAGGGGTGGCCAATGAGCAGTTCTTC.

This clonotype was detected many times. This sequence joins TRBV5-1 and TRBJ1-2; TRBD1 is a possible D gene (6 bases). The CDR3 length is 14 residues. The V end lost 4 bases, the J end lost 2 bases, and 12 bases lay between the germline ends. Germline V CDR1 and CDR2: SGHRS, YFSETQ. CDR3 loop: CASSLWTENYGYTF. The DNA of the CDR3 is TGCGCCAGCAGCCTTTGGACAGAGAACTATGGCTACACCTTC.

This clonotype was found many times. This sequence joins TRBV7-8 and TRBJ2-3, with D perhaps being TRBD1 or TRBD2 (5 bases each). V lost 5 bases to trimming and J lost 2 bases, with 11 bases between them. Germline V CDR1 and CDR2: SGHVS, FQNEAQ. The CDR3 length is 14 residues. The CDR3 DNA is TGTGCCAGCAGCGGGACCTCGTCCACAGATACGCAGTATTTT. Translated: CASSGTSSTDTQYF.

This clonotype was detected many times. The gene calls are TRBV5-1 and TRBJ2-1, with TRBD2 matching 9 bases. This CDR3 contains 15 residues. Per germline, CDR1 SGHRS and CDR2 YFSETQ. Germline trimming cut 4 bases from V and 10 bases from J; bases unmatched to any gene: 12. CDR3 amino acids: CASSETSGGPGEQFF. The CDR3 region has the DNA TGCGCCAGCAGCGAGACTAGCGGAGGGCCTGGGGAGCAGTTCTTC. The complete variable domain, with remaining parts taken from reference TRBV5-1 and TRBJ2-1, reads KAGVTQTPRYLIKTRGQQVTLSCSPISGHRSVSWYQQTPGQGLQFLFEYFSETQRNKGNFPGRFSGRQFSNSRSEMNVSTLELGDSALYLCASSETSGGPGEQFFGPGTRLTVL.

CDR3 amino acids: CASSARTASYNEQFF. The CDR3 coding sequence is TGTGCCAGCAGTGCCCGGACAGCTTCCTACAATGAGCAGTTCTTC. The chain is built from TRBV6-4 and TRBJ2-1; tentative D call: TRBD1 (6 bases). Germline V gene sequence: CDR1 MRHNA, CDR2 SNTAGT. The CDR3 runs 15 residues. Trimming stripped 4 bases from V and 1 base from J, with 11 bases between.

This clonotype has a count of ten or more. The chain couples TRBV18 to TRBJ2-3; 11 bases fit TRBD2. Germline values: CDR1 KGHSH, CDR2 LQKENI. The ends lost 3 bases at V and 0 bases at J; junction bases unmatched: 8. The CDR3 extends over 18 amino acids. CDR3 coding DNA: TGTGCCAGCTCACCTCTAGCGGGGGGACCCACTAGCACAGATACGCAGTATTTT. The encoded protein is CASSPLAGGPTSTDTQYF. The full variable domain, rest sourced from reference TRBV18 and TRBJ2-3, is NAGVMQNPRHLVRRRGQEARLRCSPMKGHSHVYWYRQLPEEGLKFMVYLQKENIIDESGMPKERFSAEFPKEGPSILRIQQVVRGDSAAYFCASSPLAGGPTSTDTQYFGPGTRLTVL.

J is TRBJ2-3 and V is TRBV3-1; 10 bases align to TRBD2. With 3 bases clipped from V and 5 bases from J, the junction kept 11 bases outside the gene matches. Per the germline V gene, CDR1 is LGHDT and CDR2 is YNNKEL (reference sequence). CDR3 length: 17 residues. DNA of the CDR3: TGTGCCAGCAGCCACACACCTCTAGCGGGGGCTGGAGATACGCAGTATTTT. This gives the protein CASSHTPLAGAGDTQYF.

In its sample, this clonotype was seen many times. The chain employs TRBV24-1 and TRBJ2-3; 7 bases match TRBD2. The germline V gene encodes CDR1 KGHDR and CDR2 SFDVKD. V gave up 0 bases and J gave up 1 base; unmatched junction bases: 3. This CDR3 region has 16 residues. The DNA for the CDR3 is TGTGCCACCAGTGATTTGGGCCGGGGGGGCACAGATACGCAGTATTTT. Translation gives CATSDLGRGGTDTQYF.

V gene TRBV5-1 combines with J gene TRBJ2-5, with 7 bases matching TRBD1. Germline V gene sequence: CDR1 SGHRS, CDR2 YFSETQ. CDR3 length equals 19 residues. V gave up 0 bases and J gave up 2 bases; unmatched junction bases: 16. CDR3 protein: CASSLGWGTPGTAQETQYF. CDR3 in DNA: TGCGCCAGCAGCTTGGGGTGGGGGACCCCAGGGACAGCGCAAGAGACCCAGTACTTC.

The chain has TRBV5-1 and TRBJ1-2, with 9 bases fitting TRBD1. CDR1 SGHRS and CDR2 YFSETQ come from the germline V gene. The CDR3 totals 14 residues. Trimming removed 5 bases from V and 8 bases from J; junction bases left unmatched: 10. DNA of the CDR3: TGCGCCAGCAGAATGGACAGGGGATCGGGAGGCTACACCTTC. This sequence encodes CASRMDRGSGGYTF. The full variable domain, its missing parts supplied by reference TRBV5-1 and TRBJ1-2, is KAGVTQTPRYLIKTRGQQVTLSCSPISGHRSVSWYQQTPGQGLQFLFEYFSETQRNKGNFPGRFSGRQFSNSRSEMNVSTLELGDSALYLCASRMDRGSGGYTFGSGTRLTVV.

This clonotype was seen ten or more times. The rearrangement uses TRBV5-4 and TRBJ2-5; TRBD2 is a possible D gene (6 bases). Trimming left V 0 bases short and J 6 bases short, with 18 bases between. The CDR3 loop spans 16 amino acids. Germline lookup yields CDR1 SGHNT and CDR2 YYREEE (reference sequence). CDR3 residues: CASSLASGGPTKTQYF. The CDR3 nucleotides read TGTGCCAGCAGCTTGGCCTCCGGGGGACCTACCAAGACCCAGTACTTC.

V and J are TRBV24-1 and TRBJ2-5; 9 bases line up with TRBD2. There are 18 residues in the CDR3. The V gene's germline CDR1 is KGHDR and CDR2 SFDVKD. The V gene end was trimmed by 3 bases and the J gene end by 2 bases; junction bases not matched to a gene: 12. The DNA for the CDR3 is TGTGCCACCAGTGATGGGCTAGCGGGAATCACAGGACAAGAGACCCAGTACTTC. Translating gives CATSDGLAGITGQETQYF.

This clonotype was observed at least ten times. The chain recombines TRBV5-6 with TRBJ2-1; D may be TRBD2 (7 bases). Germline V gene lookup returns CDR1 SGHDT and CDR2 YYEEEE. The CDR3 is 17 residues long. V lost 3 bases and J 0 bases, leaving 16 bases between the germline ends. CDR3 bases: TGTGCCAGCAGCTCTGGGGGGGGCTGGGGCTCCTACAATGAGCAGTTCTTC. Its translation is CASSSGGGWGSYNEQFF.

In this sample, this clonotype turned up many times. The chain uses TRBV4-1 and TRBJ2-7; D not resolved. Germline lookup yields CDR1 MGHRA and CDR2 YSYEKL. V dropped 6 bases and J dropped 0 bases, with 15 bases sitting between them. The CDR3 spans 15 residues. CDR3 region: CASSLRTGNSYEQYF. DNA for the CDR3: TGCGCCAGCAGTCTCAGGACCGGTAACTCCTACGAGCAGTACTTC.

V and J are TRBV7-3 and TRBJ2-2; 7 bases agree with TRBD2. Germline CDR1 is SGHTA and CDR2 is FQGTGA. V shed 5 bases, J shed 4 bases, and the junction held 4 bases outside the gene matches. The CDR3 is 14 amino acids. In DNA, the CDR3 is TGTGCCAGCAGCCCCGGACTAGTCACCGGGGAGCTGTTTTTT. Protein sequence: CASSPGLVTGELFF.

This clonotype has more than one count but fewer than ten. The chain combines TRBV11-2 with TRBJ2-1; D not certain. Germline V CDR1 and CDR2: SGHAT, FQNNGV. V lost 1 base and J 7 bases, leaving 11 bases between the germline ends. This CDR3 region has 14 residues. CDR3 DNA: TGTGCCAGCAGCTTAGTGGGGTTTCGGAATGAGCAGTTCTTC. This encodes CASSLVGFRNEQFF.

V and J are TRBV4-1 and TRBJ1-2; D not certain. CDR3 length: 15 residues. Germline values: CDR1 MGHRA, CDR2 YSYEKL. Trimming stripped 0 bases from V and 3 bases from J, with 11 bases between. The CDR3 region has the DNA TGCGCCAGCAGCCAAGATTGGGGAGCCGACTATGGCTACACCTTC. This translates into CASSQDWGADYGYTF.

This clonotype was recorded at least ten times. Without the conserved terminal phenylalanine or tryptophan, this CDR3 likely stems from a read error. The chain recombines TRBV12-3 or TRBV12-4 with TRBJ2-1; the D is unclear. This CDR3 comprises 11 residues. The V end lost 1 base, the J end lost 8 bases, and 3 bases lay between the germline ends. The CDR3: CASSLVDEQFS. In DNA form, the CDR3 reads TGTGCCAGCAGTTTAGTTGATGAGCAGTTCTCC.

This clonotype was recorded a few times. The CDR3 sequence: CASSDRGRQETQYF. The CDR3 bases are TGTGCCAGCAGCGACAGGGGCCGTCAAGAGACCCAGTACTTC. The V gene is TRBV12-3 or TRBV12-4, the J gene TRBJ2-5, with 8 bases identical to TRBD1. V was clipped by 6 bases and J by 2 bases; unmatched bases: 5. The CDR3 covers 14 residues.

Only a few counts were recorded for this clonotype. V and J are TRBV7-2 and TRBJ2-5; D call uncertain. Germline V gene sequence: CDR1 SGHTA, CDR2 FQGNSA. The CDR3 length is 14 residues. Trimming took off 1 base at V and 2 bases at J, with 8 bases between the two ends. CDR3 protein: CASSLVVSQETQYF. The CDR3 nucleotides read TGTGCCAGCAGCTTAGTTGTCAGTCAAGAGACCCAGTACTTC.

This clonotype occurred a few times. This sequence joins TRBV6-2 or TRBV6-3 and TRBJ1-2; D remains ambiguous. This CDR3 has 11 amino acids. Trimming pared 2 bases from V and 8 bases from J, leaving 6 bases between. Germline lookup yields CDR1 MNHEY and CDR2 SVGEGT. The CDR3 DNA follows: TGTGCCAGCAGTTACGGCGCGGGCTACACCTTC. Protein sequence: CASSYGAGYTF.

This clonotype was picked up a small number of times. The chain is built from TRBV4-2 and TRBJ2-2; 8 nucleotides agree with TRBD1. The CDR3 has 16 residues. Germline CDR1 is LGHNA and CDR2 is YNFKEQ. J lost 4 bases, V lost 1 base, and 5 bases had no gene match. DNA for the CDR3: TGTGCCAGCAGCCAAGGGTCAGGGGGCGTCACCGGGGAGCTGTTTTTT. It specifies CASSQGSGGVTGELFF.